This T cell receptor beta chain was identified in a study of beta chain features in type 1 diabetes. About the study: Examination covered under 110 million sorted cells spanning all samples.

V shed 4 bases, J shed 15 bases, and the junction held 13 bases outside the gene matches. The CDR3 runs to 13 residues. The germline V gene has CDR1 SGHRS and CDR2 YFSETQ. Points from the study as a whole: Shortening that was moderate but significant affected the TCRB CDR3s of Type 1 diabetes patients in all four CD4+ subsets.

This clone was seen a few times. Its specificity is unknown. The sequenced template was cDNA made from the entire isolated RNA. The repertoire was sequenced with immunoSEQ multiplex PCR; TCRdb's copy has only in-frame clones and lacks some. The table shows 680,000 or so clones, with about 16% occurring only once. The sequence was collected from a young man in good health. The chain has TRBV5-1 and TRBJ2-4; 7 bases are a match to TRBD2. The sequenced sample was naive CD4+ T cells from blood. CDR3 region: CASSQGGPGVAYF. DNA for the CDR3: TGCGCCAGCAGCCAGGGAGGGCCGGGAGTCGCGTACTTC.